What follows are 6 T cell receptor beta chains derived from one specimen sequenced in a study of T cell responses to AZD1222 COVID-19 vaccine. Clones were sequenced by immunoSEQ multiplex PCR, and TCRdb holds only the in-frame ones, with some missing. Of some 120,000 clones listed, 89% are singletons. The source material was peripheral blood, sampled on day 0 of AZD1222 vaccination. Receptor source: an adult in good health.

The rearrangement links TRBV30 to TRBJ2-2; no definite D call. V dropped 2 bases and J dropped 6 bases, with 16 bases sitting between them. CDR3 size: 15 residues. Germline V gives CDR1 GTSNPN, CDR2 SVGIG (reference sequence). The CDR3 reads CAWSMGLGAAGELFF. The CDR3 DNA is TGTGCCTGGAGTATGGGATTGGGTGCCGCCGGGGAGCTGTTTTTT.

The genes are TRBV6-6 and TRBJ2-7; D tentatively reads TRBD1 or TRBD2 (5 bases each). Trimming pared 7 bases from V and 7 bases from J, leaving 23 bases between. This CDR3 comprises 15 residues. The V gene's germline CDR1 is MNHNY and CDR2 SVGAGI (reference sequence). Written as DNA, the CDR3 is TGTGCCAGCACCGCCCGGGACCGATCGGGCAGGGAGCAGTACTTC. This encodes CASTARDRSGREQYF.

The V and J genes are TRBV19 and TRBJ1-3, with TRBD1 matching over 7 bases. The CDR3 covers 13 residues. The V and J ends lost 0 bases and 11 bases, in that order; junction bases with no gene match: 4. Per the germline V gene, CDR1 is LNHDA and CDR2 is SQIVND (reference sequence). The CDR3 DNA reads as TGTGCCAGTAGTATAGACGCCGGGACAGCCATATATTTT. The encoded protein is CASSIDAGTAIYF. Full variable domain (rest looked up from reference TRBV19 and TRBJ1-3): DGGITQSPKYLFRKEGQNVTLSCEQNLNHDAMYWYRQDPGQGLRLIYYSQIVNDFQKGDIAEGYSVSREKKESFPLTVTSAQKNPTAFYLCASSIDAGTAIYFGEGSWLTVV.

This chain connects TRBV27 to TRBJ2-4; possibly TRBD1 for D (6 bases). The CDR3 has 20 residues. Trimming took 1 base from V and 0 from J, leaving 22 bases between them. Germline CDR1 is MNHEY and CDR2 is SMNVEV (reference sequence). CDR3 loop: CASSLFSSNLNRAAKNIQYF. CDR3 nucleotides: TGTGCCAGCAGTTTATTTTCGAGTAATCTAAACAGGGCAGCCAAAAACATTCAGTACTTC.

The chain links TRBV12-2 to TRBJ2-7; the table's D call TRBD1 went unverified against the DNA. TRBV12-2 is annotated as a pseudogene. The CDR3 contains 14 residues. Written as DNA, the CDR3 is TGTGCAAGTCGCCTGGGCCAGGGGGCAGGCGAGCAGTACTTC. Translated: CASRLGQGAGEQYF.

This rearrangement joins TRBV6-5 to TRBJ1-2; D is uncertain. Germline CDR1 and CDR2: MNHEY and SVGAGI. The CDR3 sequence is 12 residues long. V was clipped by 6 bases and J by 8 bases, with 13 bases between them. CDR3 in amino acids: CASREGLLGYTF. Here the CDR3 DNA reads TGTGCCAGCAGGGAGGGTCTTCTCGGCTACACCTTC.